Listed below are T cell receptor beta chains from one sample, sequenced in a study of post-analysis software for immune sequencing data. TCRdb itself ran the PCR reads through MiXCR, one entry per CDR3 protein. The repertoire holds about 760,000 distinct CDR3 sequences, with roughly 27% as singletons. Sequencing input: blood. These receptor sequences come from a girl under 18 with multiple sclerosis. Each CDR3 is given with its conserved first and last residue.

CSARDPRGRDTQYF	TRBJ2-3	TRBV20-1
CASSEVLDRYTDTQYF	TRBJ2-3	TRBV2
CASSWTGGAYNKQFF	TRBJ2-1	TRBV5-6
CASSQVLGELLREQYF	TRBJ2-7	TRBV4-1
CASSLAGQNNNEKLFF	TRBJ1-4	TRBV5-1
CASSLFDRDDTEAFF	TRBJ1-1	TRBV7-9
CASSPRGAGYEQYF	TRBJ2-7	TRBV6-5
CASTYRRVNEQFF	TRBJ2-1	TRBV6-2/TRBV6-3
CASSRQNNQPQHF	TRBJ1-5	TRBV4-3
CASSSPGQGTPQETQYF	TRBJ2-5	TRBV7-9
CASSHRSGGDTEAFF	TRBJ1-1	TRBV4-1
CASSLRLRNYNEQFF	TRBJ2-1	TRBV5-1
CSARGTLLAGLNEQYF	TRBJ2-7	TRBV20-1
CASSLGRAGGPQHF	TRBJ1-5	TRBV7-2
CASSGGRGNEQFF	TRBJ2-1	TRBV6-5
CASSPQTGGGGYTF	TRBJ1-2	TRBV3-1
CASCPGNYGYTF	TRBJ1-2	TRBV28
CSLSGQGYNEQFF	TRBJ2-1	TRBV29-1
CASSETGLWAFF	TRBJ1-1	TRBV5-1
CASSLAQLAGPEQFF	TRBJ2-1	TRBV7-2
CASSSPGRRNEQFF	TRBJ2-1	TRBV7-2
CASSQDRGGEAFF	TRBJ1-1	TRBV4-2
CASSLLTLAGKDTEYF	TRBJ2-3	TRBV12-3/TRBV12-4
CASSEGQFVYGYTF	TRBJ1-2	TRBV18
CASSETGGPRDTQYF	TRBJ2-3	TRBV2
CASSRGPNEQFF	TRBJ2-1	TRBV11-2
CASSFLGFRNQPQHF	TRBJ1-5	TRBV28
CASSPGVGGYTF	TRBJ1-2	TRBV19
CASSQGWGGPTSYQFF	TRBJ2-1	TRBV4-1
CASRRKTNTEAFF	TRBJ1-1	TRBV19
CASSVADNNEQFF	TRBJ2-1	TRBV9
CASSLWAGGPNDGYEQYF	TRBJ2-7	TRBV28
CASTTGAEGYTF	TRBJ1-2	TRBV12-3/TRBV12-4
CASSGEPRTLEEQFF	TRBJ2-1	TRBV9
CASTRLGPSNTGELFF	TRBJ2-2	TRBV2
CASSLRPSGRVYEQYF	TRBJ2-7	TRBV12-3/TRBV12-4
CASSYSTSGSLHEQYF	TRBJ2-7	TRBV6-6
CGGSRTREAYF	TRBJ2-3	TRBV29-1
CSASQGNNQPQHF	TRBJ1-5	TRBV20-1
CASSHGDHFTDTQYF	TRBJ2-3	TRBV7-2
CASSTSGELTDTQYF	TRBJ2-3	TRBV7-8
CASSQDGRGEETQYF	-	TRBV4-3
CASRGPNTDTQYF	TRBJ2-3	TRBV3-1
CASIKSGGALETQYF	TRBJ2-5	TRBV7-2
CSAYRQGRYTEAFF	TRBJ1-1	TRBV20-1
CASSQGEANTEAFF	TRBJ1-1	TRBV4-2
CSVTAVATEAFF	TRBJ1-1	TRBV29-1
CASSSLGAVQETQYF	TRBJ2-5	TRBV28
CASSLEVGGTDTQYF	TRBJ2-3	TRBV5-1
CASSPGTSAYEQYF	TRBJ2-7	TRBV5-5
CATQGPPLSYGYTF	TRBJ1-2	TRBV10-3
CASSPPHRGAPYEQYF	TRBJ2-7	TRBV4-1
CASSLSFRSGGNTDTQYF	TRBJ2-3	TRBV7-2
CATSEHRAHNEQFF	TRBJ2-1	TRBV24-1
CSVEDQGVSYEQYF	TRBJ2-7	TRBV29-1
CASTGRGGPNTGELFF	TRBJ2-2	TRBV25-1